This T cell receptor beta chain was sequenced in a study of molecular identifiers for immune sequencing clone quantification. The CDR3 is 12 amino acids. TCRdb independently ran MiXCR on the PCR reads; one entry per CDR3 protein. The sample carries over 300,000 distinct CDR3 sequences, 24% recorded once. A remark on this clonotype: One end of the junction is discordant with germline, which a read error may explain.

Sequenced: naive CD8+ T cells from blood, with Jurkat cell RNA spiked in. Subset noted: FACS-sorted CD8+CD4-CCR7+CD45RA+ naive T cells. This TCR derives from a human donor in good health. Some libraries in this study had Jurkat cell RNA spiked in. The chain recombines TRBV12-3 or TRBV12-4 with TRBJ2-1; D gene uncertain. CDR3 protein: CASGLNQWGQFF. DNA of the CDR3: TGTGCCAGCGGTTTAAACCAATGGGGGCAGTTCTTC.